One sample yielded the 3 T cell receptor beta chains listed below, sequenced in a study of blood T cell repertoires in COVID-19. This table comes from immunoSEQ multiplex PCR, and its TCRdb copy is limited to in-frame clones, with some not included. The repertoire holds around 230,000 clones, with around 83% as singletons. The sequenced sample consisted of peripheral blood. The origin of the receptors is a woman of 80 years or more with acute or convalescent COVID-19.

The chain uses TRBV18 and TRBJ2-7; 8 nucleotides match TRBD1. The V gene end was trimmed by 3 bases and the J gene end by 2 bases; junction bases not matched to a gene: 6. Germline V gene sequence: CDR1 KGHSH, CDR2 LQKENI. The CDR3 spans 15 residues. As DNA, the CDR3 is TGTGCCAGCTCACCCGGGACAGGTCCAGCCTACGAGCAGTACTTC. Encoded protein: CASSPGTGPAYEQYF.

This chain connects TRBV11-1 to TRBJ1-1, with D perhaps TRBD1 (6 bases). The CDR3 consists of 14 residues. Trimming left V 1 base short and J 6 bases short, with 12 bases between. Germline CDR1 and CDR2: SGHAT and FQDESV (reference sequence). CDR3 protein: CASSLDPGDPEAFF. CDR3 bases: TGTGCCAGCAGCTTAGACCCAGGGGATCCTGAAGCTTTCTTT.

V gene TRBV7-2 combines with J gene TRBJ1-2; 7 bases agree with TRBD1. V shed 7 bases, J shed 8 bases, and the junction held 16 bases outside the gene matches. Germline V lookup: CDR1 SGHTA, CDR2 FQGNSA. This CDR3 has 15 residues. CDR3 protein: CASKPFRTGLKGYTF. Here the CDR3 DNA reads TGTGCCAGCAAGCCCTTCCGGACAGGCCTTAAGGGCTACACCTTC.